This T cell receptor beta chain stems from a study of lymphopenia after photon versus proton radiotherapy. The table came from immunoSEQ multiplex PCR; TCRdb's copy has only in-frame clones and leaves some out. The sample contains tens of thousands of clones, under 85% of which appear only once. Sample share makes this clone medium-sized. The antigen remains unidentified. Study-level points and caveats: Post-nadir diversity loss with photons came from oligoclonal expansion, particularly CD8+ Temra cells. Photon-treated patients lost naive T cells and TCR diversity; proton-treated stayed stable.

The CDR3 has 14 amino acids. Germline V gene sequence: CDR1 SGHNT, CDR2 YYREEE (reference sequence). V gave up 0 bases and J gave up 5 bases, with 12 bases separating them. The sample was peripheral blood, taken from a patient treated with proton-based radiotherapy. The J gene is TRBJ2-7, the V gene TRBV5-4, with D perhaps matching TRBD2 (6 bases). This TCR came from a woman aged 70-85 years with pancreatic cancer. CDR3 in amino acids: CASSLGGGINEQYF. CDR3 bases: TGTGCCAGCAGCTTGGGTGGCGGGATCAACGAGCAGTACTTC.